This TCR beta chain was recorded in a study of blood T cell repertoires in COVID-19. Study as a whole: The analysed material was cDNA or gDNA that came from T cells, B-cell-depleted T cells, or PBMCs.

The CDR3 consists of 15 residues. The trim removed 7 bases at V and 0 bases at J, leaving 4 bases unmatched. Germline lookup yields CDR1 SGHRS and CDR2 YFSETQ. Per the authors' pipeline: For nucleated cells, counts were estimated from reference gene primer amplification. Here immunoSEQ multiplex PCR was the method, and the copy in TCRdb shows in-frame clones only, minus some. Clone size and the V and J calls come from that table; the DNA yielded D and trimming. This sample carries around 100,000 clones, approximately 78% of them seen once, and the ten largest clones take 7.9%. The TCR was taken from an older man with acute or convalescent COVID-19. The chain uses TRBV5-1 and TRBJ2-3; 11 positions match TRBD2. Sequenced: peripheral blood. Written as DNA, the CDR3 is TGCGCCAGCCTTCTAGCGGGAGGTAGCACAGATACGCAGTATTTT. Translated: CASLLAGGSTDTQYF.